What follows is one TCR beta chain and its context. This clonotype was found a few times. The antigen this receptor binds is unknown. Base qualities are not recorded, but no much larger clone differs from it by a single base. This entry belongs to a study (dated by TCRdb to 2014 to 2015). Broadly, across the study: Whether tumor-infiltrating Tregs in breast cancer are recruited from blood Tregs or converted in situ from other CD4+ T cell subsets was tested.

Full-length TCR variable regions were amplified by 5' RACE PCR using constant-region reverse primers, and then by semi-nested PCR using Nested Universal Primer A. Using the ReliaPrep RNA Cell Miniprep System, total RNA was extracted, and the SMARTer RACE 5'/3' Kit was then used to reverse transcribe the RNA into 5'RACE-ready cDNA. Multiplex adaptors were used to barcode the full-length TCR alpha and beta libraries, which were then sequenced on an Illumina MiSeq. The authors' analysis ran thus. Sequencing data were pooled across the five patients for each of nine subset-tissue groups and compared by unsupervised clustering of TCR gene usage. Repertoire similarity was calculated with the Morisita-Horn index, weighting shared sequences by their contribution to each repertoire. The public reads were reanalyzed by TCRdb: fastp trimming at Q25, MiXCR alignment, in-frame beta chains only. Every distinct CDR3 protein forms one entry, paired with its most common genes and DNA. V and J calls and clone size were set by TCRdb, not the authors. The sample table lists just under 65,000 distinct CDR3 sequences, 22% of them with a count of one. The biggest ten clones account for under 3.5% of the sample.

V is shortened by 5 bases, J by 4 bases, and the region joining them spans 15 bases. CDR3 length: 15 amino acids, cysteine to phenylalanine. The only DNA kept is the CDR3, 45 bases in frame from the first base. The germline V gene gives CDR1 as SGHTA and CDR2 as FQGTGA. CD4+CD45RO+CD25- cells were isolated as memory CD4+ T cells. Tregs, naive and memory CD4+ T cells from tumor, blood and ipsilateral draining lymph nodes of about 5 breast cancer patients underwent full-length TCR alpha and beta sequencing. Tumor tissue, along with lymph nodes from ipsilateral axillary dissection, was perfused with PBS, minced, and then digested using collagenase I and hyaluronidase. Ficoll density gradient centrifugation was used to isolate mononuclear cells from lymph nodes or from 50 to 60 ml of peripheral blood. A purity exceeding 90% was confirmed by FACS for the sorted cell populations. The study at large found these results: The validation in the larger cohort was limited to a single TCR beta V-J rearrangement instead of whole repertoires. Tumor memory CD4+ T cell TCR gene usage clustered with blood and lymph node memory CD4+ cells and lymph node naive CD4+ cells. Tumor-infiltrating Treg TCR alpha and beta sequences overlapped most with tumor naive CD4+ T cells, then with blood naive CD4+ T cells.

The chain links TRBV7-3 with TRBJ2-1; a confident D gene designation cannot be given. The source is a female donor with breast cancer. Sequencing input: memory CD4+ T cells sorted from a lymph node. This sample's cell subset or site label indicates: memory CD4+ T cells, CD4+CD45RO+CD25-. The CDR3 region reads CASSPSPSIYNEQFF. The sequenced DNA: TGTGCCAGCAGCCCGTCCCCCAGTATATACAATGAGCAGTTCTTC.